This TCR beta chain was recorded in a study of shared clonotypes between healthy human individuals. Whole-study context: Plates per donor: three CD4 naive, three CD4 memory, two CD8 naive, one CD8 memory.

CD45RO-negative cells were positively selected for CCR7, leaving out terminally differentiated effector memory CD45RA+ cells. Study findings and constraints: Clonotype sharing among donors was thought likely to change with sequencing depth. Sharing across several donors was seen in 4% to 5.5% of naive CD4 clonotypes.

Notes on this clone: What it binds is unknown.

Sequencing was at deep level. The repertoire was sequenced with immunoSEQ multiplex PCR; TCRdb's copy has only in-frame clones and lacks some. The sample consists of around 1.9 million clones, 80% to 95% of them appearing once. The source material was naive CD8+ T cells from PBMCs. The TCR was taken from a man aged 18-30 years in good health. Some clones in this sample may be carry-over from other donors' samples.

The CDR3 coding sequence is TGTGCCAGCTCACCACCCCGGGACAGGGATGGCTACACCTTC. Its translation: CASSPPRDRDGYTF. The chain recombines TRBV18 with TRBJ1-2, with 9 bases identical to TRBD1. Germline values: CDR1 KGHSH, CDR2 LQKENI. J gave up 6 bases and V 0 bases, and 2 bases lay outside the gene matches. This CDR3 has 14 amino acids.